The rows below give T cell receptor beta chains drawn from one sample of a study of cytomegalovirus exposure and HLA in healthy donors. Assay: immunoSEQ multiplex PCR; the TCRdb copy retains only in-frame clones and omits some. The top ten clones hold around 1.5% of a sample with 160,000 or so clones, approximately 79% of them seen once. The sample taken for sequencing was PBMCs. These receptors were obtained from a man aged 55 to 70 in good health and CMV-seronegative. The CDR3 runs from the conserved cysteine through the conserved F or W.

v_call	j_call	cdr3_aa
TRBV28	TRBJ2-4	CASRSGVAKNIQYF
TRBV28	TRBJ1-3	CASSLRGTKELGNTIYF
TRBV29-1	TRBJ2-5	CSMGQGTETQYF
TRBV5-4	TRBJ2-1	CASSLGTGTGLESFF
TRBV19	TRBJ2-7	CASSITGGGLYEQYF
TRBV19	TRBJ2-7	CASSPFGTVSYEQYF
TRBV15	TRBJ1-1	CATSRGPNTEAFF
TRBV10-3	TRBJ2-7	CAISESRRETEQYF
TRBV25-1	TRBJ1-3	CASSESGNSSGNTIYF
TRBV19	TRBJ2-7	CASSITDRVYEQYF
TRBV2	TRBJ1-1	CASSLDRANTEAFF
TRBV14	TRBJ2-6	CASGDRGNSGANVLTF
TRBV6-1	TRBJ2-7	CASSGMTAGSYEQYF
TRBV28	TRBJ1-4	CASSFTRDRGRREKLFF
TRBV7-2	TRBJ2-5	CASSLVGTSGGGETQYF